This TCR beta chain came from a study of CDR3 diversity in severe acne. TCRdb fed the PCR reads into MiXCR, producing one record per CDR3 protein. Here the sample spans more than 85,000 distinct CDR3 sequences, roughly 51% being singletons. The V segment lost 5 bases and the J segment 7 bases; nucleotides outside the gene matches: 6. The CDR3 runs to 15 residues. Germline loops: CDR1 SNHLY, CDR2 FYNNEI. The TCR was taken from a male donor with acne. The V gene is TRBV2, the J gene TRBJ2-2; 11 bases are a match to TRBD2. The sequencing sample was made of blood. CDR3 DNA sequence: TGTGCCAGCAGTTCGGGACTAGCGGTAGTCGGGGAGCTGTTTTTT. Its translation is CASSSGLAVVGELFF.